Following are 13 T cell receptor beta chains from one sample sequenced in a study of shared clonotypes between healthy human individuals (dated by TCRdb to 2018 to 2020). Preparation of the library involved the immunoSEQ multiplex PCR assay. Entries here come from immuneACCESS through TCRdb and include only in-frame sequences with V and J called. Some clones fail to appear in such tables; in the studies checked, an unresolved V gene covers under half of the shortfall, and the cause of the remainder is unknown. The sample profile shows 2,100,000 or so clones; 95% of them were found once. Roughly 0.13% of the sample is held by the ten biggest clonotypes. Sequencing was performed on naive CD4+ T cells sorted from blood. The sample's cell subset or site label, in plain terms: CD45RA+ positively selected. All receptors derive from a man aged 18 to 35 in good health.

This sequence joins TRBV7-8 and TRBJ2-4; 9 bases are shared with TRBD2. The CDR3 length is 17 residues. Germline CDR1 and CDR2: SGHVS and FQNEAQ. The V gene end was trimmed by 1 base and the J gene end by 6 bases; junction bases not matched to a gene: 10. CDR3 sequence: CASSLESTGTSRNIQYF. The DNA of the CDR3 is TGTGCCAGCAGCTTAGAGAGTACCGGGACTAGCCGAAACATTCAGTACTTC.

The chain has TRBV9 and TRBJ2-7; D remains unclear. Germline V gene sequence: CDR1 SGDLS, CDR2 YYNGEE. The CDR3 is 14 residues long. V was shortened by 2 bases and J by 2 bases, with 11 bases between the two germline ends. CDR3 in amino acids: CASSVGPATYEQYF. In DNA, the CDR3 is TGTGCCAGCAGCGTCGGCCCAGCCACCTACGAGCAGTACTTC.

This chain links TRBV18 with TRBJ1-3, with a possible D match to TRBD1 (6 bases). CDR1 is KGHSH, CDR2 LQKENI, per germline. Trimming took 2 bases from V and 4 from J, leaving 9 bases between them. There are 14 residues in the CDR3. CDR3 protein: CASSPTGQGNTIYF. In DNA form, the CDR3 reads TGTGCCAGCTCACCAACGGGACAAGGAAACACCATATATTTT.

V gene TRBV2 combines with J gene TRBJ2-2; 8 bases fit TRBD1. The V segment lost 4 bases and the J segment 5 bases; nucleotides outside the gene matches: 6. CDR1 is SNHLY, CDR2 FYNNEI, per germline. The CDR3 is made up of 15 amino acids. The CDR3 DNA follows: TGTGCCAGCAGTGGCAGGGGGCGCAATACCGGGGAGCTGTTTTTT. Residues: CASSGRGRNTGELFF. Complete variable domain (other parts from reference TRBV2 and TRBJ2-2): EPEVTQTPSHQVTQMGQEVILRCVPISNHLYFYWYRQILGQKVEFLVSFYNNEISEKSEIFDDQFSVERPDGSNFTLKIRSTKLEDSAMYFCASSGRGRNTGELFFGEGSRLTVL.

This chain links TRBV6-9 with TRBJ2-7; 7 nucleotides align to TRBD1. The CDR3 has 16 residues. From germline, CDR1 is MNHGY and CDR2 SVAAGI. Unmatched junction bases numbered 15, after V lost 6 bases and J lost 4 bases. The CDR3 here is CASSTTGRSSYYEQYF. Here the CDR3 DNA reads TGTGCCAGCAGCACGACAGGGCGATCCTCTTATTACGAGCAGTACTTC.

The CDR3 reads CASRTEYTQYF. The CDR3 region has the DNA TGTGCCAGCAGGACAGAGTATACGCAGTATTTT. The rearrangement joins TRBV2 to TRBJ2-3, with D perhaps matching TRBD1 (5 bases). Germline V lookup: CDR1 SNHLY, CDR2 FYNNEI. V dropped 6 bases and J dropped 7 bases, with 8 bases sitting between them. This CDR3 contains 11 residues.

This chain connects TRBV7-3 to TRBJ2-3; 8 bases map to TRBD2. V shed 5 bases and J 1 base; nucleotides not matched to a gene: 14. Germline V gene data show CDR1 as SGHTA and CDR2 as FQGTGA. This CDR3 has 18 amino acids. CDR3 sequence reads: CASSPSWQAGGRTDTQYF. CDR3 bases: TGTGCCAGCAGCCCTTCGTGGCAGGCGGGGGGTCGCACAGATACGCAGTATTTT.

CDR3 sequence (DNA): TGTGCCAGCAGCTTGTCATCAGGGAACACTGAAGCTTTCTTT. Translation gives CASSLSSGNTEAFF. The V gene is TRBV5-6, the J gene TRBJ1-1; D not resolved. Trimming left V 1 base short and J 1 base short, with 8 bases between. Germline CDR1 is SGHDT and CDR2 is YYEEEE. CDR3 length equals 14 residues.

The chain is built from TRBV11-2 and TRBJ1-1, with 8 bases aligning to TRBD1. This CDR3 has 13 residues. Germline trimming cut 5 bases from V and 2 bases from J; bases unmatched to any gene: 1. Germline values: CDR1 SGHAT, CDR2 FQNNGV. The CDR3 spells CASSQGANTEAFF. CDR3 nucleotide sequence: TGTGCCAGCAGCCAGGGGGCCAACACTGAAGCTTTCTTT.

The chain recombines TRBV28 with TRBJ2-1; 9 nucleotides agree with TRBD1. V was pared by 3 bases and J by 2 bases, with 5 bases of the junction left unmatched. Germline lookup yields CDR1 MDHEN and CDR2 SYDVKM. The length of the CDR3 is 16 residues. The CDR3: CASSLPGQGTYNEQFF. CDR3 bases: TGTGCCAGCAGTTTGCCAGGACAGGGGACCTACAATGAGCAGTTCTTC.

This clone was seen once. The chain recombines TRBV4-1 with TRBJ1-5, with D maybe TRBD1 (5 bases). Germline CDR1 reads MGHRA; CDR2 reads YSYEKL. V was clipped by 1 base and J by 2 bases, with 9 bases between them. The CDR3 has 15 amino acids. CDR3 loop: CASSQVTGGNQPQHF. The CDR3 DNA reads TGCGCCAGCAGCCAAGTTACAGGAGGCAATCAGCCCCAGCATTTT.

A word on this clone: Other DNA sequences in the sample encode the same CDR3. The V gene is TRBV6-6, the J gene TRBJ2-2, with 9 bases aligning to TRBD1. After removal of 5 bases from V and 1 base from J, the junction contained 2 bases not matched to a gene. The CDR3 is 15 amino acids. In germline, CDR1 is MNHNY, CDR2 SVGAGI (reference sequence). CDR3 residues: CASSRGQGNTGELFF. The CDR3 DNA reads TGTGCCAGCAGTCGGGGACAGGGGAACACCGGGGAGCTGTTTTTT.

The table lists this clone with a count of one. This same CDR3 is encoded by further DNA sequences in the sample. The chain is built from TRBV19 and TRBJ1-6; the D gene is possibly TRBD1 (5 bases). Germline CDR1 is LNHDA and CDR2 is SQIVND (reference sequence). Trimming took off 1 base at V and 4 bases at J, with 5 bases between the two ends. The CDR3 consists of 14 residues. Written as DNA, the CDR3 is TGTGCCAGTAGTATAGGACAGTATAATTCACCCCTCCACTTT. Translating gives CASSIGQYNSPLHF.